The clone carrying this T cell receptor beta chain was counted between two and nine times. The V gene's germline CDR1 is MNHNS and CDR2 SASEGT. This CDR3 region has 15 residues. V dropped 5 bases and J dropped 4 bases, with 17 bases sitting between them. This sample is part of a study of blood T cells in healthy people across ages. Primed by a sample-barcoded 5' primer and a J-beta primer mix, a second PCR proceeded for about 6 to 12 cycles. In TCRdb, the 5' RACE reads were re-called with MiXCR into one record per CDR3 protein. The sample includes 540,000 or so distinct CDR3 sequences, less than 25% of them seen just once. The sample was also reused in another study, on T cells of mothers and their children. That source adds: Each mother yielded more than 8 million TCR beta CDR3 reads. Each child yielded 2.5 million to 3 million reads.

The specimen sequenced was blood. The clonotype originates from a boy aged 5 to 17 in good health. This rearrangement joins TRBV6-1 to TRBJ2-5; TRBD1 might be the D (5 bases). The CDR3 loop reads CASSQFVTDIETQYF. CDR3 nucleotide sequence: TGTGCCAGCAGTCAATTCGTGACAGATATAGAGACCCAGTACTTC.